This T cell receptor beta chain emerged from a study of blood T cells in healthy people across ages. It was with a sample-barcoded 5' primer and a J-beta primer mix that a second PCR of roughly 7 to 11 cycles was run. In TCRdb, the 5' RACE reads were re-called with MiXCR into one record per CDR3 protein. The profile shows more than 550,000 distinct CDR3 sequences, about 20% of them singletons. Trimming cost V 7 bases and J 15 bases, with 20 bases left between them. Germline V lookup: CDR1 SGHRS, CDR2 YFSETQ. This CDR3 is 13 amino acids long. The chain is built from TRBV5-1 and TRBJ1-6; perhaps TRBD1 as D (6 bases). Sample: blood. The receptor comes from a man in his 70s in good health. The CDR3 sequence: CASGQRQDSLLHF. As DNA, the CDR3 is TGCGCCAGCGGACAACGACAGGACAGTCTCCTCCACTTT.